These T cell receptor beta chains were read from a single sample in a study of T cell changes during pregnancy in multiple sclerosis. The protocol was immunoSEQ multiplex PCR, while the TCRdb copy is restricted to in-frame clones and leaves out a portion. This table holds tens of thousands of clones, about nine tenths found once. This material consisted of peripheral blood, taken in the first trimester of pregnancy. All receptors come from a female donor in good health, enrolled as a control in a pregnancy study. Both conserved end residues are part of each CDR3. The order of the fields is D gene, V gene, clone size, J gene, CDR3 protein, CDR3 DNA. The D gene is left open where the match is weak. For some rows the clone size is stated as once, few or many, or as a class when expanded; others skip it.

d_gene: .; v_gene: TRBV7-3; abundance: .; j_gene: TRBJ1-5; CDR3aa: CASSLLGPSSLQPQHF; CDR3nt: TGTGCCAGCAGCTTACTTGGGCCCTCCAGCCTGCAGCCCCAGCATTTT
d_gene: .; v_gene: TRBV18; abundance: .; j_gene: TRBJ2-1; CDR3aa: CASSPSKREQFF; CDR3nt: TGTGCCAGCTCACCGTCAAAGCGGGAGCAGTTCTTC
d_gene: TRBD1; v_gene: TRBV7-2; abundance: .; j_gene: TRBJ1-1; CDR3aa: CASSTGGNTEAFF; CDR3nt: TGTGCCAGCAGTACAGGGGGGAACACTGAAGCTTTCTTT
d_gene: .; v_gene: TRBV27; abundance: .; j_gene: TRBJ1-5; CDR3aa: CASSFIQGLNQPQHF; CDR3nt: TGTGCCAGCAGTTTCATACAGGGCCTTAATCAGCCCCAGCATTTT
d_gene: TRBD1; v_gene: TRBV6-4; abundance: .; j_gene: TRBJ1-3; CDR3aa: CASSPRQGGGGNTIYF; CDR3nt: TGTGCCAGCAGCCCCCGACAGGGTGGTGGGGGAAACACCATATATTTT
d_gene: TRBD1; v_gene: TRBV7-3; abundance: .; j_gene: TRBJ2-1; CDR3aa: CASSLNRDRGHEQFF; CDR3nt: TGTGCCAGCAGCTTAAACCGGGACAGGGGACATGAGCAGTTCTTC
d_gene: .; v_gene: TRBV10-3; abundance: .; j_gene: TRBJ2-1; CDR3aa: CAISVRGDEQFF; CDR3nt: TGTGCCATCAGTGTGCGCGGGGATGAGCAGTTCTTC
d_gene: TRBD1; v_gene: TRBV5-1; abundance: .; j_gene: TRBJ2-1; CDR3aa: CASSIQGTGGGYNEQFF; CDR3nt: TGCGCCAGCAGCATACAAGGGACAGGGGGCGGCTACAATGAGCAGTTCTTC
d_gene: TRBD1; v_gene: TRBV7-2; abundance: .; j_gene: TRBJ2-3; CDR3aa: CASTRTGSRADTQYF; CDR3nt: TGTGCCAGCACCCGGACAGGCTCACGTGCAGATACGCAGTATTTT
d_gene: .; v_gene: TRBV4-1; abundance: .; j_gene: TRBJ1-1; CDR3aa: CASSQGRVGARNTEAFF; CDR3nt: TGCGCCAGCAGCCAAGGCCGGGTGGGGGCGCGAAACACTGAAGCTTTCTTT
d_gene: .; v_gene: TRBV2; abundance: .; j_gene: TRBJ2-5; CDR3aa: CASSEARGKQYF; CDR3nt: TGTGCCAGCAGTGAAGCGAGAGGGAAGCAGTACTTC
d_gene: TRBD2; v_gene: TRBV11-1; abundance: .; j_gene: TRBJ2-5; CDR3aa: CASSLGGTSVSAQYF; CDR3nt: TGTGCCAGCAGCTTAGGGGGGACTAGCGTGTCGGCCCAGTACTTC
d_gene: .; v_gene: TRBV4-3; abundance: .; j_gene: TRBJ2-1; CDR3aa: CASSQDHAASYNEQFF; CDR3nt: TGCGCCAGCAGCCAAGATCACGCGGCGTCCTACAATGAGCAGTTCTTC
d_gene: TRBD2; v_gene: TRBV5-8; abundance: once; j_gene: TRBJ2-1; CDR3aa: CASSQREGRNEQFF; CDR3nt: TGTGCCAGCAGCCAGCGGGAGGGCAGGAATGAGCAGTTCTTC
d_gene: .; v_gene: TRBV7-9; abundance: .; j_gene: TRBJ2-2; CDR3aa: CASSLGQGNTGELFF; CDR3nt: TGTGCCAGCAGCTTAGGGCAGGGCAACACCGGGGAGCTGTTTTTT
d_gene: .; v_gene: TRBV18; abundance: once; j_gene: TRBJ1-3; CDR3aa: CASSQQSSGNTIYF; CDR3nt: TGTGCCAGCTCACAACAGAGCTCTGGAAACACCATATATTTT
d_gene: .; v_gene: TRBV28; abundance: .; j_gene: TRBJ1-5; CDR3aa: CASAQNQPQHF; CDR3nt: TGTGCCAGCGCCCAGAATCAGCCCCAGCATTTT
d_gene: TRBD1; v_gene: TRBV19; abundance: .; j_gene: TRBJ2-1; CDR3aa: CASSTGTGNIRSEQFF; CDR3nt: TGTGCCAGTAGTACCGGGACAGGCAATATACGTAGTGAGCAGTTCTTC
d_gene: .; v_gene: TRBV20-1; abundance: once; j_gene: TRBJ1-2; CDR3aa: CSAYDYGYTF; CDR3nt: TGCAGTGCGTATGACTATGGCTACACCTTC
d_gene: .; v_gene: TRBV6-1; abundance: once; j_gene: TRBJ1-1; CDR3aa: CASSGGRGPTTEAFF; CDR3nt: TGTGCCAGCAGTGGGGGCAGGGGCCCCACCACTGAAGCTTTCTTT
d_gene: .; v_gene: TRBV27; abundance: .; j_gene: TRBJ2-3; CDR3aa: CASSLTTTGADTQYF; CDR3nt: TGTGCCAGCAGTTTAACGACTACGGGGGCAGATACGCAGTATTTT
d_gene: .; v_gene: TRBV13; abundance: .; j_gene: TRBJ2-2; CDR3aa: CASRGGRGELFF; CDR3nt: TGTGCCAGCAGAGGAGGGCGCGGGGAGCTGTTTTTT
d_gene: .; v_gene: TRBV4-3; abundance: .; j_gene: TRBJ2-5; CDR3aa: CASSQVGRTGAGTQYF; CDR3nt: TGCGCCAGCAGCCAAGTAGGGAGAACGGGAGCGGGGACCCAGTACTTC
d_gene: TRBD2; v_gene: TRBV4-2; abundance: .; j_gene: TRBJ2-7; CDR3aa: CASSLGTSGAYEQYF; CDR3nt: TGTGCCAGCAGCCTGGGGACTAGCGGGGCCTACGAGCAGTACTTC
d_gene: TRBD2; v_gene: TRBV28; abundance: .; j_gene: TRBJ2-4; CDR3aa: CASSNLGEGLGRNIQYF; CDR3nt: TGTGCCAGCAGTAACCTCGGTGAGGGACTAGGGAGAAACATTCAGTACTTC
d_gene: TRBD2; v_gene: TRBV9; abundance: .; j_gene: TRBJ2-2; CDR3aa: CASSTPGGAPNTGELFF; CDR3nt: TGTGCCAGCAGCACCCCGGGGGGGGCCCCGAACACCGGGGAGCTGTTTTTT
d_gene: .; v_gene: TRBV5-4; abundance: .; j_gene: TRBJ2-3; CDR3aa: CASSLLIAGYTDTQYF; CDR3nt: TGTGCCAGCAGCTTGCTTATAGCCGGATACACAGATACGCAGTATTTT
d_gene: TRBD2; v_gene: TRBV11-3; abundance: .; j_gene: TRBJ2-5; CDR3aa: CASSRGLAGEETQYF; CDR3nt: TGTGCCAGCAGCCGGGGACTAGCGGGAGAAGAGACCCAGTACTTC
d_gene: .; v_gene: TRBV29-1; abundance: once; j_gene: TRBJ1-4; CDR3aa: CSVVFATNEKLFF; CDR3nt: TGCAGCGTTGTATTCGCAACTAATGAAAAACTGTTTTTT
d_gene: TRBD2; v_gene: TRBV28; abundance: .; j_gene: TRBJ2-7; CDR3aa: CASSLTSGRYEQYF; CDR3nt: TGTGCCAGCAGTCTGACTAGCGGGAGATACGAGCAGTACTTC
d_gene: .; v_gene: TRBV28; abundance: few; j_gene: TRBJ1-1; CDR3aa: CASQGATEAFF; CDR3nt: TGTGCCAGTCAAGGAGCGACTGAAGCTTTCTTT
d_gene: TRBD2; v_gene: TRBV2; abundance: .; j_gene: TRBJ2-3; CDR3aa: CASSVRTSSADTQYF; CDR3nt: TGTGCCAGCAGTGTAAGGACTAGCTCGGCAGATACGCAGTATTTT
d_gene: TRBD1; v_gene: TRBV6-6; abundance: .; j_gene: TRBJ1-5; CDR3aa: CASSYPGQGGQPQHF; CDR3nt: TGTGCCAGCAGCTATCCGGGACAGGGGGGACAGCCCCAGCATTTT
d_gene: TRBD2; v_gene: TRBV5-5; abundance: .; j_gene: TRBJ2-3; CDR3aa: CASSGTRLAGPTDTQYF; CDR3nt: TGTGCCAGCAGCGGAACTCGACTAGCGGGGCCCACAGATACGCAGTATTTT
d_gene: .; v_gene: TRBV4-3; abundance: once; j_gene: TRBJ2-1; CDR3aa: CASSKMGGPGEQFF; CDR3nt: TGCGCCAGCAGCAAGATGGGGGGACCGGGAGAGCAGTTCTTC
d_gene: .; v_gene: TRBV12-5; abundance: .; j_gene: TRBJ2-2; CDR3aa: CASGPPGLTTGELFF; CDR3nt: TGTGCTAGTGGACCCCCGGGACTCACCACCGGGGAGCTGTTTTTT
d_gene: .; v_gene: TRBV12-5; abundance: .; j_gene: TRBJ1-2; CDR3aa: CASAQDIALYGYTF; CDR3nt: TGTGCTAGTGCTCAGGATATTGCACTTTATGGCTACACCTTC
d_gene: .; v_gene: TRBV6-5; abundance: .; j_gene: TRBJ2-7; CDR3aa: CASSYSRTDYEQYF; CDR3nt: TGTGCCAGCAGTTACTCCCGGACAGACTACGAGCAGTACTTC
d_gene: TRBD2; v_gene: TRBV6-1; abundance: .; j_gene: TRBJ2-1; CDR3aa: CASSASGEQFF; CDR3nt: TGTGCCAGCAGTGCTAGCGGGGAGCAGTTCTTC
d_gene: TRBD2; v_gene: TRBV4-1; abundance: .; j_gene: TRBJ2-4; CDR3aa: CASSQDQREGLGKNIQYF; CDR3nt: TGCGCCAGCAGCCAAGATCAGCGGGAGGGCCTGGGCAAAAACATTCAGTACTTC
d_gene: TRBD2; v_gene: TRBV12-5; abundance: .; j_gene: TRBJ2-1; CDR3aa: CASGSLAGLNEQFF; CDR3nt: TGTGCTAGTGGTTCATTAGCGGGCTTAAATGAGCAGTTCTTC
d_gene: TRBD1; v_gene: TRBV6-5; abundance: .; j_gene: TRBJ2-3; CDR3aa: CASSYAGTGTDTQYF; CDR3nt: TGTGCCAGCAGTTACGCCGGGACAGGCACAGATACGCAGTATTTT